The T cell receptor (beta chain) described here comes from a study of T cell changes during pregnancy in multiple sclerosis. Assay used: immunoSEQ multiplex PCR; TCRdb lists only in-frame clones, some missing. This sample yields tens of thousands of clones, of which about 90% are seen a single time; approximately 2.5% belongs to the top ten. This clone was counted a single time. The CDR3 consists of 16 residues. The V gene lost 1 base and the J gene lost 1 base, with 11 bases spanning the gap. CDR1 is ENHRY, CDR2 SYGVKD, per germline. Specimen: peripheral blood, collected before pregnancy. The chain uses TRBV10-3 and TRBJ1-3; tentative D call: TRBD1 (5 bases). This TCR was sampled from a female donor with multiple sclerosis, enrolled in a pregnancy study. CDR3 loop: CAISEYDRPSGNTIYF. For the CDR3, the DNA is TGTGCCATCAGTGAGTATGACAGACCATCTGGAAACACCATATATTTT.